This T cell receptor beta chain was identified during a study of blood T cell repertoires in COVID-19. Data came from immunoSEQ multiplex PCR; TCRdb stores just in-frame clones and leaves some out. The top ten clones hold approximately 2% of a sample with over 250,000 clones, around nine tenths of them seen once. Sequencing input: PBMCs or T cells enriched from blood (not recorded which). The clonotype comes from a woman in her sixties or seventies in a cohort exposed to, infected with or recovered from COVID-19 (not recorded which).

CDR3 residues: CATQTSGAYNEQFF. Here the CDR3 DNA reads TGTGCCACTCAGACTAGCGGGGCGTACAATGAGCAGTTCTTC. The chain joins TRBV28 to TRBJ2-1; 11 bases agree with TRBD2. This CDR3 is built from 14 residues. Germline V gene sequence: CDR1 MDHEN, CDR2 SYDVKM. J lost 4 bases, V lost 10 bases, and 6 bases had no gene match. Looking up the rest from reference TRBV28 and TRBJ2-1 gives the full variable domain: DVKVTQSSRYLVKRTGEKVFLECVQDMDHENMFWYRQDPGLGLRLIYFSYDVKMKEKGDIPEGYSVSREKKERFSLILESASTNQTSMYLCATQTSGAYNEQFFGPGTRLTVL.